The present TCR beta chain was sequenced within a study of T cell repertoires in cytomegalovirus infection (dated by TCRdb to between 2018 and 2020). About the investigation overall: Donor HLA type was relevant to the analysis, because carriage of CMV infection together with the matching HLA type was indicated by public TCR beta signatures. The full study reports these points: In both this cohort and an independent cohort of 352 donors, the cumulative frequency of public TCR beta family members distinguished carriers of CMV infection plus the relevant HLA type. The ex vivo response was dominated by HLA-C-restricted CMV-specific TCR beta clonotypes, which also provided the single most frequent clonotype in two of eight donors.

From the cysteine up to the phenylalanine, the CDR3 has a length of 15 residues. Only CDR3 DNA is held: 45 bases, read in frame from base 1. For CDR1 and CDR2, the germline V gene lists MNHNS and SASEGT. V is reduced by 0 bases and J by 4 bases, leaving a spacing of 12 bases between them. Many counts were recorded for this clonotype. This clone's antigen is unknown. Base quality data are lacking; no much larger clone is found one base away. This sample was sequenced with an Illumina HiSeq 1500. TCRdb reran the public reads through fastp at Q25 and MiXCR, keeping productive beta chains. Rows with one shared CDR3 protein collapse into an entry with the most common genes and DNA. The sample contains about 110,000 distinct CDR3 sequences, about 9.4% of them found a single time. 31% of the sample is taken by the ten largest.

The chain links TRBV6-1 with TRBJ1-2; the D segment cannot be called with confidence. Input material: PBMCs, sequenced either directly or after in vitro stimulation (not recorded which). The TCR comes from a human donor in good health (CMV status not recorded). Some clones in this sample may be carry-over from other donors' samples. The nucleotide sequence is TGTGCCAGCAGTGAAGCTGGGGTTCGTGGCTATGGCTACACCTTC. It codes for CASSEAGVRGYGYTF.